This T cell receptor beta chain originates from a study of Ad26.COV2.S vaccination and SARS-CoV-2 variants. Of note for this clone: Its antigen is not identified.

Method: immunoSEQ multiplex PCR; TCRdb's copy keeps in-frame clones and lacks some. The data contain hundreds of thousands of clones, approximately 90% of them seen just once; the ten biggest clones take up 3% to 5%. Findings of the study overall: Similar non-spike TCR breadth was observed in recipients of vaccine and of placebo. The TCR-based breadth and depth measures might underestimate overall T cell responses. Participants in the vaccine arm had higher spike-specific TCR breadth; placebo recipients had lower. Reported findings describe substantial breadth in spike-specific CD8+ and CD4+ T cell responses following vaccination.

The CDR3 sequence is 15 residues long. Trimming took 8 bases from V and 1 from J, leaving 14 bases between them. Germline V gene sequence: CDR1 MNHEY, CDR2 SVGAGI. Sequenced material: peripheral blood, taken after recovery from COVID-19. The chain is built from TRBV6-5 and TRBJ2-2; possible D gene TRBD2, 5 bases. This TCR came from a human donor who had recovered from COVID-19. The CDR3 here is CASGLAGQNTGELFF. In DNA form, the CDR3 reads TGTGCCAGCGGATTGGCGGGCCAGAACACCGGGGAGCTGTTTTTT.